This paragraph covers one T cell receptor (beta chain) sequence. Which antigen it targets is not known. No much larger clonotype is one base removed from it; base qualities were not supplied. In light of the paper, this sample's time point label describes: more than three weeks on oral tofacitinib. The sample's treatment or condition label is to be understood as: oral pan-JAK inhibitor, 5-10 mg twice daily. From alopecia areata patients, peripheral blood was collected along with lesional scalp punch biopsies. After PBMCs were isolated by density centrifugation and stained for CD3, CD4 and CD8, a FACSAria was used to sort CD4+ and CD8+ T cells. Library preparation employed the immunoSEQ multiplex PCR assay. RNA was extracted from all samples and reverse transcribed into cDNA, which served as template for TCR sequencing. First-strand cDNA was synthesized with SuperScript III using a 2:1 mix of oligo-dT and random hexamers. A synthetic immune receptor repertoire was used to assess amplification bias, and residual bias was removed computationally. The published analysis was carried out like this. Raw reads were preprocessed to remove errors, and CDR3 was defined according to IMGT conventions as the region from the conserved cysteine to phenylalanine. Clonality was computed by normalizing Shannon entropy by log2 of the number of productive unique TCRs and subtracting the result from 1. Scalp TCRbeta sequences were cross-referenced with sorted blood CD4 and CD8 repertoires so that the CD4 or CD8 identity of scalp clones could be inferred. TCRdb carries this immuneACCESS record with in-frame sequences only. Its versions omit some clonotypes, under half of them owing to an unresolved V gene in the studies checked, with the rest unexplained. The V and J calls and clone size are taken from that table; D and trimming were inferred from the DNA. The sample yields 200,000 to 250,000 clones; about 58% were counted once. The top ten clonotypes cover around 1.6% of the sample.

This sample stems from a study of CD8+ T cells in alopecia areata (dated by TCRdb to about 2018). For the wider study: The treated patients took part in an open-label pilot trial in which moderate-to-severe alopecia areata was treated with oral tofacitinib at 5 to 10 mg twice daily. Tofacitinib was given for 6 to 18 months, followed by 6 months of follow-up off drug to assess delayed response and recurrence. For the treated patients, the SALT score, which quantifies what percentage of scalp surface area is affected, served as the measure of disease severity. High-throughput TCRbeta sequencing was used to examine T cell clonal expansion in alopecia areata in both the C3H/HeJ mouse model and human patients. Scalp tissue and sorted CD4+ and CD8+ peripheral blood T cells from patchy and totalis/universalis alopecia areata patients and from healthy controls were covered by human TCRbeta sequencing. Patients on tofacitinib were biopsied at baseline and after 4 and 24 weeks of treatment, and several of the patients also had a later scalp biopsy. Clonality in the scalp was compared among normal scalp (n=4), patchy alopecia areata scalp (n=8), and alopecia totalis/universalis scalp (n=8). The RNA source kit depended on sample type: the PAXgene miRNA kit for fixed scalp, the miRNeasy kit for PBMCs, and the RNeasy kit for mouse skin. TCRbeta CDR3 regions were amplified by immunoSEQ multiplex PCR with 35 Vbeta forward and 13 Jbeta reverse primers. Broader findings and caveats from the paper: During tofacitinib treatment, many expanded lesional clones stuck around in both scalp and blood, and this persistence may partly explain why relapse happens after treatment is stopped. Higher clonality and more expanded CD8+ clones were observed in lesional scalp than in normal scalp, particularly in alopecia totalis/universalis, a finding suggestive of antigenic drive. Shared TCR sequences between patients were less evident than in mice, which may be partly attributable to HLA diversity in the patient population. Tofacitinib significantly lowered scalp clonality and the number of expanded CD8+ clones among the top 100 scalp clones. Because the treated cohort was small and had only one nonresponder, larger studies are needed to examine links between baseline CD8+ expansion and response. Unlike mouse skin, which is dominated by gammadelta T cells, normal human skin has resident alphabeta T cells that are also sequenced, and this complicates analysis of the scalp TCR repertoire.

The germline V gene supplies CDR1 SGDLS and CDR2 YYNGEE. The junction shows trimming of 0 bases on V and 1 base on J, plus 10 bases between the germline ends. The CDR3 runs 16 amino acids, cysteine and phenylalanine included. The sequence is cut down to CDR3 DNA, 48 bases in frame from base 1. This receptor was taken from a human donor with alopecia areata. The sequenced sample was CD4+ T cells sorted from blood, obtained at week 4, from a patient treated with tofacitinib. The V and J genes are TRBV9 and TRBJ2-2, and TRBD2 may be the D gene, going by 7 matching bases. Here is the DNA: TGTGCCAGCAGCGTAGACGGGGGGCGGAACACCGGGGAGCTGTTTTTT. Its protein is CASSVDGGRNTGELFF.